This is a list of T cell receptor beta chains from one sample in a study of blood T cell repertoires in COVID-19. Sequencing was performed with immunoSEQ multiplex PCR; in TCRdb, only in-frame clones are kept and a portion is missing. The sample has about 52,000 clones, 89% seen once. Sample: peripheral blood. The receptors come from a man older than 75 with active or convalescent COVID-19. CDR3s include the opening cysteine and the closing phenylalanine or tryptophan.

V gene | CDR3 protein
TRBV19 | CASSMSSNQPQHF
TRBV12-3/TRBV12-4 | CASSLVLNTEAFF
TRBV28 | CASSTPADRSDEQYF
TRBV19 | CASSILSTGGSTEAFF
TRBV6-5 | CASSSPPGQHF
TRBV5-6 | CASSPGTTYGYTF
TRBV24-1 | CATSDTGRGGYTF
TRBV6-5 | CASRLQAGGNTIYF
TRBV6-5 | CASSYSRLEGYGYTF
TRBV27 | CASSLQLAVSYEQYF
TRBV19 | CASSMRAGGPIETQYF
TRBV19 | CASSPRGDSYGYTF
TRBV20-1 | CSASIPSGRVQWGEQFF
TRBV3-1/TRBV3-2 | CASSLGVAGEETQYF
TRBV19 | CASRGQAGEILSNQPQHF
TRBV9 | CASSATTGTGGPDTQYF
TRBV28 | CASRIQGASLGGELFF
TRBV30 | CAWSAWAGGGYSNQPQHF
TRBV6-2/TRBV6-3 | CASSQNRDRSEQYF
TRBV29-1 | CSVGTGGNEKLFF
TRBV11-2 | CASSPVTGGPTEAFF
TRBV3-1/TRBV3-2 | CASSQDTGRAIMNTEAFF
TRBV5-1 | CASKRTGPANTGELFF
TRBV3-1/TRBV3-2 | CASSQARAEAFF
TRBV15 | CATSRDSSGVREQYF
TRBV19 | CASSIPAGGQETQYF
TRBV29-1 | CSAQSTGSHNEQFF
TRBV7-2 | CASSLVGFNYGYTF
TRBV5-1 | CASSLAATGNGYTF
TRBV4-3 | CASRRTGGNYGYTF
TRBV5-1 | CASSFSGADEQYF
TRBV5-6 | CASSLAVVQGMVQYF
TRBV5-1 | CASSPGDTGELFF
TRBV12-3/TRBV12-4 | CASSPVTGEGYTF
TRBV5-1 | CASSSRTGPGNTIYF
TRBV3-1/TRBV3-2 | CASSHVTTNTEAFF
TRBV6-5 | CASALRLGALEQYF
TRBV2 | CASRDVVAGPYEQYF
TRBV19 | CASKTRTGGNTGELFF
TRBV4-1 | CASSQDGDYTDTQYF
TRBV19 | CATRGRGLLEQETQYF
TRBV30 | CAWNEGQVQETQYF
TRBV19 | CASSPGTGWDTQYF
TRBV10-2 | CASRVSGGDIETQYF
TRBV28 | CASKSGRYGYTF
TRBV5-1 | CASRPAGGDGYTF